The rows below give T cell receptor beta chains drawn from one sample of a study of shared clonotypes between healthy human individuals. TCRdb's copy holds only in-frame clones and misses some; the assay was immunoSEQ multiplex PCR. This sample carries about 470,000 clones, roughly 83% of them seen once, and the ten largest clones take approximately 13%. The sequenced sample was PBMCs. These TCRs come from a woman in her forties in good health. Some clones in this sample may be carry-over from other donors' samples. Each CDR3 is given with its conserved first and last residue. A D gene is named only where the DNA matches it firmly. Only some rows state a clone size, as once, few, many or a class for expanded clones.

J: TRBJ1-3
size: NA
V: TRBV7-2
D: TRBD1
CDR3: CASSLARGTGIGNTIYF
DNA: TGTGCCAGCAGCTTAGCTAGAGGGACAGGGATCGGAAACACCATATATTTT

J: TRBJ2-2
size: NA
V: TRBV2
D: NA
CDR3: CASRGGHKGTGELFF
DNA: TGTGCCAGCAGGGGGGGACATAAAGGCACCGGGGAGCTGTTTTTT

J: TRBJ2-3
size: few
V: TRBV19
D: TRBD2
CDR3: CASRNSGRRRDTQYF
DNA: TGTGCCAGTAGAAATAGCGGGAGGAGAAGAGATACGCAGTATTTT

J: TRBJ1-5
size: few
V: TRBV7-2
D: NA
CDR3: CASSLERDQPQHF
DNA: TGTGCCAGCAGCTTAGAAAGGGACCAGCCCCAGCATTTT

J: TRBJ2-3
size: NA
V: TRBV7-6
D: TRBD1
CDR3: CASSFSPQGAVDTQYF
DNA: TGTGCCAGCAGCTTTAGCCCACAGGGGGCGGTTGATACGCAGTATTTT

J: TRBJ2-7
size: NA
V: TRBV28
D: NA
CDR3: CASSTLAPYEQYF
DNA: TGTGCCAGCAGTACCCTAGCTCCCTATGAGCAGTACTTC

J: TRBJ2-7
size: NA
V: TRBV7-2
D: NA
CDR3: CASSTAGTETYEQYF
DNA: TGTGCCAGCAGCACGGCGGGGACAGAAACCTACGAGCAGTACTTC

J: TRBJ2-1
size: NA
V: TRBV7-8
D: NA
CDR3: CASSLAPGDPTRFF
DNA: TGTGCCAGCAGCTTAGCCCCCGGTGACCCCACCCGGTTCTTC

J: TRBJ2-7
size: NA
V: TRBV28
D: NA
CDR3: CASSGPGQGTPYEQYF
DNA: TGTGCCAGCAGTGGCCCGGGGCAGGGGACTCCCTACGAGCAGTACTTC

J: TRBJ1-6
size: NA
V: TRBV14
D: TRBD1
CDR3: CASSPQTGELSPLHF
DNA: TGTGCCAGCAGCCCTCAGACAGGGGAGCTTTCACCCCTCCACTTT

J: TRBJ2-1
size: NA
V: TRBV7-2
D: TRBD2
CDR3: CASSFRLAGGVNEQFF
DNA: TGTGCCAGCAGCTTTAGACTAGCGGGAGGAGTTAATGAGCAGTTCTTC